This T cell receptor (beta chain) was identified during a study of cytomegalovirus exposure and HLA in healthy donors. Overall study: A subsequent analysis reported that the roughly 130 validation repertoires were produced on the same platform that had also been used for the 600 to 700 first-cohort repertoires. General study points: The study put some 150 TCR beta chains on its list as cytomegalovirus-associated. Both high specificity and high sensitivity reportedly marked the classifier's diagnosis of cytomegalovirus status.

Assay used: immunoSEQ multiplex PCR; TCRdb lists only in-frame clones, some missing. The table records about 160,000 clones, approximately 96% of them present only once. The germline V gene encodes CDR1 LNHDA and CDR2 SQIVND (reference sequence). The CDR3 is made up of 15 amino acids. V lost 2 bases and J 3 bases, leaving 11 bases between the germline ends. Details on this clone: Its target is unknown.

The source of this sequence is a woman aged 18 to 35 in good health and CMV-seronegative. The chain joins TRBV19 to TRBJ1-5, with D possibly matching TRBD1 (5 bases). Sequencing was performed on PBMCs. CDR3 protein: CASSIWEGDNQPQHF. The CDR3 DNA reads as TGTGCCAGTAGTATATGGGAAGGGGACAATCAGCCCCAGCATTTT.